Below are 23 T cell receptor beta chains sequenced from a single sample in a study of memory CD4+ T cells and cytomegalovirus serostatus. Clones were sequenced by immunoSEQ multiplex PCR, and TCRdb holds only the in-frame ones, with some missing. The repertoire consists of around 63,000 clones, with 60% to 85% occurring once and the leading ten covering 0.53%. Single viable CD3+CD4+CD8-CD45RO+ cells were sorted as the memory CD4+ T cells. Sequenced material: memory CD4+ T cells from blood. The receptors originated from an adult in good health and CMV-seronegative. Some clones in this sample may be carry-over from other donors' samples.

The CDR3, as DNA: TGTGCCAGCAGGGGTAATGAAAAACTGTTTTTT. Translation gives CASRGNEKLFF. This chain uses TRBV6-6 with TRBJ1-4; D uncertain. Per the germline V gene, CDR1 is MNHNY and CDR2 is SVGAGI (reference sequence). This CDR3 is 11 amino acids long. Trimming removed 6 bases from V and 4 bases from J, with 3 bases in between.

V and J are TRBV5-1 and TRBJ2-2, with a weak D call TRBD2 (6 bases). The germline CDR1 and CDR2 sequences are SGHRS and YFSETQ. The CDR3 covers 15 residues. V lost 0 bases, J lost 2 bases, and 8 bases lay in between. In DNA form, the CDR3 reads TGCGCCAGCAGCTTGGTCGCGGGAAACACCGGGGAGCTGTTTTTT. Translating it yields CASSLVAGNTGELFF.

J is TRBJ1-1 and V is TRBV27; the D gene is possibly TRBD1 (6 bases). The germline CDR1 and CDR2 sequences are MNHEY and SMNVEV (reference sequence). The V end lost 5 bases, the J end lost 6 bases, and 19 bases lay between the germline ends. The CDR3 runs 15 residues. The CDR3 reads CASSRRQARVSEAFF. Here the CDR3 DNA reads TGTGCCAGCAGTCGGCGACAGGCCAGGGTATCTGAAGCTTTCTTT.

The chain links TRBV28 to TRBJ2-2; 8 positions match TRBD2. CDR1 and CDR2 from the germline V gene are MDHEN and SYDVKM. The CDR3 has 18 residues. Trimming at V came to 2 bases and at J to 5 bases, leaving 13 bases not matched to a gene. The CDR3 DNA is TGTGCCAGCAGTTTAATTCGCGGGGGGCGAGGGAATACCGGGGAGCTGTTTTTT. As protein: CASSLIRGGRGNTGELFF.

This CDR3 reads CASSGLAASYNEQFF. CDR3 in DNA: TGTGCCAGTAGTGGACTAGCGGCTTCCTACAATGAGCAGTTCTTC. V usage is TRBV19 and J usage is TRBJ2-1; 10 bases agree with TRBD2. The CDR3 length is 15 residues. Germline-derived CDR1 and CDR2 are LNHDA and SQIVND (reference sequence). V shed 5 bases and J 1 base; nucleotides not matched to a gene: 2.

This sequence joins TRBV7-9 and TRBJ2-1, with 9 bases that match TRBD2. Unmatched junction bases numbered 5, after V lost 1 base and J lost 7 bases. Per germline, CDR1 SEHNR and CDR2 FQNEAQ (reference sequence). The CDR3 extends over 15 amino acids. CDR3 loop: CASSLGSGRGNEQFF. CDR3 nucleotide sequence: TGTGCCAGCAGCTTAGGTAGCGGGAGAGGGAATGAGCAGTTCTTC.

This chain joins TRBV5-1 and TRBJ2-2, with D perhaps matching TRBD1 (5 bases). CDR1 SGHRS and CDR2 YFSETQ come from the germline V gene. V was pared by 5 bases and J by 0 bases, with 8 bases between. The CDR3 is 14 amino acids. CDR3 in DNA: TGCGCCAGCAGGGACACCCCGAACACCGGGGAGCTGTTTTTT. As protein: CASRDTPNTGELFF.

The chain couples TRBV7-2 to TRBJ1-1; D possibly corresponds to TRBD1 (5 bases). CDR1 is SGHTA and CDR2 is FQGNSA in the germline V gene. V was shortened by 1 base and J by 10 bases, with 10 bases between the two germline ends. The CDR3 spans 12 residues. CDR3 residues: CASSLEAGSAFF. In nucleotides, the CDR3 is TGTGCCAGCAGCTTAGAGGCAGGGTCAGCTTTCTTT.

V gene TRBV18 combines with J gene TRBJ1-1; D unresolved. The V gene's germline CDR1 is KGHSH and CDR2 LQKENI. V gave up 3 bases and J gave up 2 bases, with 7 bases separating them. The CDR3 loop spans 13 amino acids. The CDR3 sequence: CASSPDGNTEAFF. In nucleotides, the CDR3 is TGTGCCAGCTCACCGGACGGCAACACTGAAGCTTTCTTT.

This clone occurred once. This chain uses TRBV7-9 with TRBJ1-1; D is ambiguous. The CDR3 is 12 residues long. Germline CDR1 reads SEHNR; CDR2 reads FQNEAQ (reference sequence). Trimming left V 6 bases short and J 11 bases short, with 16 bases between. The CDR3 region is CASRLTTTSAFF. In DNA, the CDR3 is TGTGCCAGCAGACTTACTACCACGTCTGCTTTCTTT.

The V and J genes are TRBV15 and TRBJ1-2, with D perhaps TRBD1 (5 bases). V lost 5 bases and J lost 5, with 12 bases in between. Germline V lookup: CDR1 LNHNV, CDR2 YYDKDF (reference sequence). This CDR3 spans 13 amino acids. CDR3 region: CATSVGTVYGYTF. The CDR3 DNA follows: TGTGCCACCAGCGTCGGGACGGTTTATGGCTACACCTTC.

The CDR3 DNA is TGTGCCATCGCGGCGCGGGGGGTGCGGGCGGGGGGCCTACAGTTCTTC. Its protein is CAIAARGVRAGGLQFF. The chain employs TRBV10-3 and TRBJ2-1; 8 bases are a match to TRBD2. The CDR3 runs 16 residues. Per the germline V gene, CDR1 is ENHRY and CDR2 is SYGVKD. V gave up 8 bases and J gave up 13 bases; unmatched junction bases: 22.

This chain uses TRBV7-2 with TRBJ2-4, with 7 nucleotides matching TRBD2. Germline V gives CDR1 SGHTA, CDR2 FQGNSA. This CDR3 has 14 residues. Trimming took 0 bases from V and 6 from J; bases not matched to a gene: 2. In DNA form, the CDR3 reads TGTGCCAGCAGCTTAGCGGGGGAGGGAAACATTCAGTACTTC. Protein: CASSLAGEGNIQYF.

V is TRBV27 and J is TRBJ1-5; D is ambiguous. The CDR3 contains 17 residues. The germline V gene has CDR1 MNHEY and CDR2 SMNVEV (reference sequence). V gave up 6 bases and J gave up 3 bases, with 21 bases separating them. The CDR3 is CASSRPPQLATNQPQHF. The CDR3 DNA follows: TGTGCCAGCAGCCGACCTCCCCAATTGGCAACCAATCAGCCCCAGCATTTT.

The CDR3 bases are TGTGCCTGGAGTAGGCCCGGGCACTCCCGCAGACCGAACACTGAAGCTTTCTTT. Translating it yields CAWSRPGHSRRPNTEAFF. The rearrangement links TRBV30 to TRBJ1-1, with D uncertain. Germline CDR1 reads GTSNPN; CDR2 reads SVGIG (reference sequence). V lost 2 bases and J lost 1, with 23 bases in between. The CDR3 runs 18 residues.

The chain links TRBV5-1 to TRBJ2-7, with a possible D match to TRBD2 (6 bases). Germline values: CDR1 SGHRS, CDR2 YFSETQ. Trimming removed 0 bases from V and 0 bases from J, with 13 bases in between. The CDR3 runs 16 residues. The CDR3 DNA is TGCGCCAGCAGCTTGGTCGGTGGGGGGATCTCCTACGAGCAGTACTTC. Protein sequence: CASSLVGGGISYEQYF.

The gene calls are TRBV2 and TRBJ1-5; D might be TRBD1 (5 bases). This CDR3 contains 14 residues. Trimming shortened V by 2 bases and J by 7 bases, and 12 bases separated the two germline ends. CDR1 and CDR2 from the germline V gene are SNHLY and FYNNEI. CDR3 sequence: CASSENQGSQPQHF. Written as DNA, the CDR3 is TGTGCCAGCAGTGAAAACCAGGGTAGCCAGCCCCAGCATTTT.

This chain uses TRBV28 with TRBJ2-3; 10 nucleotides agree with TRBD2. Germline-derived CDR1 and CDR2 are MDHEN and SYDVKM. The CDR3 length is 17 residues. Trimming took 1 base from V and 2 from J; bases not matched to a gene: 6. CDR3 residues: CASSLYAAGGVTDTQYF. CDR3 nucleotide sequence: TGTGCCAGCAGTTTATATGCAGCGGGAGGGGTCACAGATACGCAGTATTTT.

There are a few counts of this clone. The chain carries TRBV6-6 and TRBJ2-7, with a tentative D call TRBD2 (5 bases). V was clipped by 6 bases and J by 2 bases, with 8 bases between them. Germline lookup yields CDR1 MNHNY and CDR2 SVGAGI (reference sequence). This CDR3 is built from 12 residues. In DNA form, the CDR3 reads TGTGCCAGCAGCCGGGGAACCTACGAGCAGTACTTC. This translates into CASSRGTYEQYF.

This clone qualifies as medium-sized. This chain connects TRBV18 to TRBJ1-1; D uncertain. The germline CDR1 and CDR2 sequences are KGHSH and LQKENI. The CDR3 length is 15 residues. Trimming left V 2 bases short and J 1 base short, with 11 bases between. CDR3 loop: CASSPLATPNTEAFF. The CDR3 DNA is TGTGCCAGCTCACCATTAGCGACGCCGAACACTGAAGCTTTCTTT.

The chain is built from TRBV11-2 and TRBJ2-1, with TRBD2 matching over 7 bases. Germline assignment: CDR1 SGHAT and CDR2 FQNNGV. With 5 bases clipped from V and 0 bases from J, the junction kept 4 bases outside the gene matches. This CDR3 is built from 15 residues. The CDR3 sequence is CASSVLAGSYNEQFF. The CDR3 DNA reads TGTGCCAGCAGCGTATTAGCGGGCTCCTACAATGAGCAGTTCTTC.

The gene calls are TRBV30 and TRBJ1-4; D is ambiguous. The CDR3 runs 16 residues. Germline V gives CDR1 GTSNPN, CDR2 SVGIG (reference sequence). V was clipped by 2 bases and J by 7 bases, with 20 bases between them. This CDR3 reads CAWSPAGISRFEKLFF. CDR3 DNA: TGTGCCTGGAGTCCGGCAGGAATTTCGCGTTTTGAAAAACTGTTTTTT.

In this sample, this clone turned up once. Here the CDR3 DNA reads TGTGCCAGCAGGGGATCTGGGCCTGAGGAGGGCTACACCTTC. It yields the protein CASRGSGPEEGYTF. The V and J genes are TRBV27 and TRBJ1-2; D unresolved. The CDR3 spans 14 residues. V was shortened by 6 bases and J by 8 bases, with 19 bases between the two germline ends. Germline V gives CDR1 MNHEY, CDR2 SMNVEV (reference sequence).